A single sample is the source of the 14 T cell receptor beta chains below, sequenced in a study of cytomegalovirus exposure and HLA in healthy donors. Assay used: immunoSEQ multiplex PCR; TCRdb lists only in-frame clones, some missing. The sample yields roughly 82,000 clones, 85% to 95% seen once. Source material: PBMCs. The receptor source for this set is a man younger than 30 in good health and CMV-seronegative.

CDR3 coding DNA: TGTGCCAGCAGTGAGGGAGCGGGAGGCACCGGGGAGCTGTTTTTT. This translates into CASSEGAGGTGELFF. The chain has TRBV6-4 and TRBJ2-2, with 9 bases fitting TRBD2. With 3 bases clipped from V and 4 bases from J, the junction kept 3 bases outside the gene matches. Germline CDR1 and CDR2: MRHNA and SNTAGT. The CDR3 is 15 residues long.

The genes are TRBV9 and TRBJ2-2, with a tentative D call TRBD2 (6 bases). The CDR3 is made up of 17 amino acids. Between the trimmed V and J ends, which lost 3 bases and 0 bases, there was a span of 15 bases. CDR1 SGDLS and CDR2 YYNGEE come from the germline V gene. As DNA, the CDR3 is TGTGCCAGCAGCGGATTCCGGGACTTCGCGAACACCGGGGAGCTGTTTTTT. Translation gives CASSGFRDFANTGELFF.

The chain uses TRBV7-2 and TRBJ1-1; unclear D gene. The CDR3 has 13 amino acids. CDR1 SGHTA and CDR2 FQGNSA come from the germline V gene. V lost 5 bases to trimming and J lost 5 bases, with 12 bases between them. Here the CDR3 DNA reads TGTGCCAGCAGCCCAGAATTGCGGACTGAAGCTTTCTTT. Translating gives CASSPELRTEAFF.

This chain joins TRBV6-6 and TRBJ1-1; D gene unclear. This CDR3 comprises 13 residues. The ends were cut back, 4 bases at V and 1 base at J, with 7 bases in the middle. CDR1 MNHNY and CDR2 SVGAGI come from the germline V gene (reference sequence). The CDR3 spells CASSSQKNTEAFF. The CDR3 nucleotides read TGTGCCAGCAGTTCACAGAAGAACACTGAAGCTTTCTTT.

J is TRBJ1-1 and V is TRBV4-1; perhaps TRBD1 as D (6 bases). CDR1 is MGHRA and CDR2 is YSYEKL in the germline V gene. The CDR3 runs to 15 residues. The V end was cut by 1 base, the J end by 0 bases, with 9 bases between. CDR3 DNA: TGCGCCAGCAGCCAAGCCCCAGGGGTGAACACTGAAGCTTTCTTT. Its protein is CASSQAPGVNTEAFF.

This clone was counted between two and nine times. V usage is TRBV25-1 and J usage is TRBJ1-5; the match to TRBD1 covers 8 bases. Germline CDR1 MGHDK, CDR2 SYGVNS. The CDR3 has 14 amino acids. Trimming removed 5 bases from V and 2 bases from J; junction bases left unmatched: 2. Written as DNA, the CDR3 is TGTGCCAGCAGTACGACAGGGGGCAATCAGCCCCAGCATTTT. Amino acid sequence: CASSTTGGNQPQHF.

The chain uses TRBV11-2 and TRBJ1-2; D not resolved. Trimming pared 5 bases from V and 4 bases from J, leaving 17 bases between. Per germline, CDR1 SGHAT and CDR2 FQNNGV. There are 15 residues in the CDR3. The CDR3, as DNA: TGTGCCAGCAGCCCCTCACGGGGAAGCGGCTATGGCTACACCTTC. This encodes CASSPSRGSGYGYTF.

The chain is built from TRBV13 and TRBJ2-1; D is perhaps TRBD1 (5 bases). This CDR3 has 11 amino acids. Trimming cost V 3 bases and J 13 bases, with 10 bases left between them. Germline CDR1 is PRHDT and CDR2 is FYEKMQ (reference sequence). DNA of the CDR3: TGTGCCAGCAGCTTGGGGCAGGGACAGTTCTTC. It translates to CASSLGQGQFF.

The J gene is TRBJ1-3, the V gene TRBV18; 8 bases map to TRBD1. V lost 3 bases and J lost 4; bases outside the gene matches: 8. The CDR3 is made up of 16 amino acids. Germline V gene data show CDR1 as KGHSH and CDR2 as LQKENI. CDR3 coding DNA: TGTGCCAGCTCACCTATTTCCCAGGGGGCCGGAAACACCATATATTTT. Its translation: CASSPISQGAGNTIYF.

In its sample, this clone was seen a few times. CDR3 sequence (DNA): TGTGCCAGCAGTTTATTTTCCGGGGACACTGAAGCTTTCTTT. Translated, it gives CASSLFSGDTEAFF. The rearrangement links TRBV27 to TRBJ1-1; no definite D call. Trimming took off 1 base at V and 3 bases at J, with 9 bases between the two ends. Per germline, CDR1 MNHEY and CDR2 SMNVEV (reference sequence). This CDR3 comprises 14 residues.

The chain couples TRBV10-3 to TRBJ2-5; 7 bases map to TRBD1. The V and J ends lost 6 bases and 1 base, in that order; junction bases with no gene match: 8. The CDR3 sequence is 15 residues long. In germline, CDR1 is ENHRY, CDR2 SYGVKD. This CDR3 is CAIRIRDSGQETQYF. The CDR3 DNA reads TGTGCCATCAGGATCCGGGACAGCGGCCAAGAGACCCAGTACTTC.

This clone was picked up one time. This rearrangement joins TRBV18 to TRBJ2-6; TRBD1 agrees at 7 bases. Trimming took 0 bases from V and 2 from J; bases not matched to a gene: 10. The CDR3 consists of 19 residues. Germline lookup yields CDR1 KGHSH and CDR2 LQKENI. CDR3 in amino acids: CASSPPFRTGIPGANVLTF. The CDR3, as DNA: TGTGCCAGCTCACCACCTTTCCGGACAGGTATACCTGGGGCCAACGTCCTGACTTTC.

This chain links TRBV13 with TRBJ1-4; 8 positions agree with TRBD1. Germline V gene sequence: CDR1 PRHDT, CDR2 FYEKMQ (reference sequence). With V trimmed by 5 bases and J by 5 bases, 4 bases remained unmatched. This CDR3 has 14 residues. CDR3 in amino acids: CASSTRTGNEKLFF. As DNA, the CDR3 is TGTGCCAGCAGCACCCGGACAGGGAATGAAAAACTGTTTTTT.

A single count supports this clone. The J gene is TRBJ2-7, the V gene TRBV5-1; 9 positions agree with TRBD1. CDR1 is SGHRS and CDR2 is YFSETQ in the germline V gene. CDR3 length equals 14 residues. The V segment lost 0 bases and the J segment 2 bases; nucleotides outside the gene matches: 0. The chain's CDR3 is CASSLGQGAYEQYF. CDR3 nucleotide sequence: TGCGCCAGCAGCTTGGGACAGGGGGCCTACGAGCAGTACTTC.